The present entry profiles one TCR beta chain with its context. What it recognizes is unknown. The entry originates in a study of somatic mutations in cytotoxic T cells in rheumatoid arthritis. Across the study: Selected T-cell populations stained with V beta antibodies were isolated by flow sorting to nearly 100% purity; these included V beta1+ cells subjected to TCRB sequencing.

This CDR3 comprises 12 residues. V dropped 6 bases and J dropped 0 bases, with 6 bases sitting between them. From germline, CDR1 is MNHEY and CDR2 SVGAGI. Clones were sequenced by immunoSEQ multiplex PCR, and TCRdb holds only the in-frame ones, with some missing. Counted here are more than 15,000 clones, 75% to 85% occurring once; the ten biggest clones make up under 25%. Researchers isolated CD4+ and CD8+ cells by positive magnetic bead selection and then checked their purity by flow cytometry. The study's findings and limits: An age-related increase in CD8+ clonality was seen in rheumatoid arthritis patients but not in healthy controls. No significant CD8+ T-cell clonality difference was found between rheumatoid arthritis patients and age-matched controls.

The TCR was taken from an adult with rheumatoid arthritis. The material sequenced was CD8+ T cells sorted from blood. V is TRBV6-5 and J is TRBJ2-7; D not resolved. CDR3 coding DNA: TGTGCCAGCAGCTCCAACTCCTACGAGCAGTACTTC. Residues: CASSSNSYEQYF.